This TCR beta chain is from a study of CD8 T cells in ankylosing spondylitis. Study conclusions and caveats: Enrichment of disease-linked clones was reportedly significant in matched ankylosing spondylitis synovial fluid. A motif in TCR beta, a set of under ten highly homologous variants, appeared characteristic of ankylosing spondylitis blood. CD8+ cells made up the disease-linked clones, which were relatively rare in peripheral blood.

5'-RACE, quantitative and with molecular barcodes, yielded the TCR beta libraries. Via MiXCR, TCRdb re-called the 5' RACE reads, giving one row per CDR3 protein. Among roughly 440,000 distinct CDR3 sequences listed, under 20% were seen once. The ends lost 6 bases at V and 7 bases at J; junction bases unmatched: 17. The CDR3 runs 18 residues. Per germline, CDR1 MDHEN and CDR2 SYDVKM. This clonotype has a handful of counts. The target antigen is unknown. The receptor's source is a male donor with ankylosing spondylitis. The chain has TRBV28 and TRBJ2-1, with 11 bases that match TRBD2. The sequenced sample consisted of blood, either unsorted or a sorted T cell fraction (not recorded which). CDR3 nucleotide sequence: TGTGCCAGCAGCCAATCCTGGGCTAGCGGGAGGTTGGTGAATGAGCAGTTCTTC. Its protein product is CASSQSWASGRLVNEQFF.